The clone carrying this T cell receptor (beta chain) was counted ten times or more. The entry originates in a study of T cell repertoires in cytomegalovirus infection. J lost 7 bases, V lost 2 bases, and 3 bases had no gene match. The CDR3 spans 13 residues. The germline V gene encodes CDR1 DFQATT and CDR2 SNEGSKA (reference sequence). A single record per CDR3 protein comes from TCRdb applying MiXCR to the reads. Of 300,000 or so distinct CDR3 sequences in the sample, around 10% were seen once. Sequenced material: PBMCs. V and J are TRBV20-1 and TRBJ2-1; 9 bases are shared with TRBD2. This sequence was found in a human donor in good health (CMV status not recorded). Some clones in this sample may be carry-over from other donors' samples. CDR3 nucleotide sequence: TGCAGTGCTAGATTAGCGGGGGTGAATGAGCAGTTCTTC. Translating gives CSARLAGVNEQFF.